This T cell receptor beta chain was found in a study of OX40 agonist ivuxolimab in advanced cancers. Looking at the study overall: Dose-escalation subjects each had hepatocellular carcinoma, melanoma, renal cell or head and neck cancer.

Deletions cut 4 bases from V and 7 bases from J, with 13 bases between. Germline V gene sequence: CDR1 MNHEY, CDR2 SMNVEV (reference sequence). The CDR3 consists of 14 residues. Clones were read by immunoSEQ multiplex PCR, and TCRdb kept only the in-frame ones, dropping some. Found here are about 19,000 clones, around 80% of them singletons; the top ten hold around 52%. The sequenced sample was CD4+ or CD8+ T cells sorted from blood, obtained in a trial of the OX40 agonist ivuxolimab. The chain carries TRBV27 and TRBJ1-4; D unclear. The TCR originated in an adult with an advanced solid tumor such as melanoma, head and neck, liver or kidney cancer. Here the CDR3 reads CASSSGVSVEKLFF. DNA of the CDR3: TGTGCCAGCAGTTCCGGTGTTTCTGTTGAAAAACTGTTTTTT.